Here is one T cell receptor beta chain with its context. Its antigen is unidentified. Sequenced samples came from active juvenile idiopathic arthritis patients. This CDR3 has 14 amino acids. The V and J ends lost 3 bases and 0 bases respectively, with 7 bases between them. Looked up from germline, CDR1 is SNHLY and CDR2 is FYNNEI. These data originate in a study of circulating and synovial CD4+ cells in juvenile arthritis. Sequencing used immunoSEQ multiplex PCR; TCRdb keeps in-frame clones, though not all of them. The sample lists some 1,800 clones, roughly 95% occurring once. Whole-study findings and limits: These blood cells shared more CDR3 sequences with synovium than bulk blood. Overlap with synovium rose as more T cells were sequenced.

The chain joins TRBV2 to TRBJ2-3, with no clear D. This TCR was sampled from a human donor with juvenile idiopathic arthritis. Material for sequencing was CD4+ T cells from synovial fluid. CDR3: CASSDEYSTDTQYF. The CDR3 DNA sequence: TGTGCCAGCAGTGACGAGTACAGCACAGATACGCAGTATTTT.